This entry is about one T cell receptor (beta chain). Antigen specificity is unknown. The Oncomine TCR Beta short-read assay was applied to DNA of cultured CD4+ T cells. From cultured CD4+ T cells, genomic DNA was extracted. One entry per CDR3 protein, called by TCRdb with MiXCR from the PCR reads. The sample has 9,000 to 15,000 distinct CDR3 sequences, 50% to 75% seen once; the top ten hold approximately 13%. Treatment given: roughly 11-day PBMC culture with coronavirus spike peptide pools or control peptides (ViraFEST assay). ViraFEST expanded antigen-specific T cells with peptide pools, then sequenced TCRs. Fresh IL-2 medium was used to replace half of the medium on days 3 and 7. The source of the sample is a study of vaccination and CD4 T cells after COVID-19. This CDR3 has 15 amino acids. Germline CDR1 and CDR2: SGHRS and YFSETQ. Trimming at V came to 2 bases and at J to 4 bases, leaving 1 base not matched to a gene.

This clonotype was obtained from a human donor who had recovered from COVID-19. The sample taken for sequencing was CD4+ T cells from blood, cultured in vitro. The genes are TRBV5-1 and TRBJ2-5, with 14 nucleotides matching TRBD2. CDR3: CASSLGLAGGETQYF. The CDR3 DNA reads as TGCGCCAGCAGCTTAGGACTAGCGGGAGGAGAGACCCAGTACTTC.